A selection of T cell receptor beta chains follows, all from one sample in a study of shared clonotypes between healthy human individuals. Produced via immunoSEQ multiplex PCR; TCRdb's table is partial and in-frame only. The sample has some 900,000 clones, 60% to 85% seen once. Sequenced: memory CD4+ T cells sorted from blood. The receptor source for this set is a man between 18 and 29 years old in good health. Both conserved end residues are part of each CDR3. The order of the fields is V gene, CDR3 protein.

V gene: TRBV7-2; CDR3 protein: CASSLDSVRPNYGYTF
V gene: TRBV5-1; CDR3 protein: CASSLVGTSGQEQYF
V gene: TRBV5-1; CDR3 protein: CASSLAGTSGGPRFF
V gene: TRBV5-6; CDR3 protein: CASSLMGNGYTF
V gene: TRBV10-1; CDR3 protein: CASSESSGGGVAKQYF
V gene: TRBV10-1; CDR3 protein: CARQTGTPFTAGELFF
V gene: TRBV5-4; CDR3 protein: CASSRETGQQFF
V gene: TRBV7-2; CDR3 protein: CASSLGGREQETQYF
V gene: TRBV11-2; CDR3 protein: CASSTIRTSVYEQYF
V gene: TRBV6-6; CDR3 protein: CASSPGRYYGYTF
V gene: TRBV5-1; CDR3 protein: CASSLGQEGDTQYF
V gene: TRBV5-1; CDR3 protein: CASSPGQGMNTEAFF
V gene: TRBV19; CDR3 protein: CASSTGQNTEAFF
V gene: TRBV11-2; CDR3 protein: CASSPSTGNTEAFF
V gene: TRBV9; CDR3 protein: CASSPRQGASGSMSDTQYF
V gene: TRBV19; CDR3 protein: CASSIWGSGERTQYF
V gene: TRBV5-4; CDR3 protein: CASSHSLGTEAFF
V gene: TRBV2; CDR3 protein: CASSESGLELQETQYF
V gene: TRBV5-6; CDR3 protein: CASSLAGARWVNTEAFF
V gene: TRBV28; CDR3 protein: CASSAPGQGIEKLFF
V gene: TRBV7-8; CDR3 protein: CASSFLAGFTETQYF
V gene: TRBV4-3; CDR3 protein: CASSQDLPLAGARDTQYF
V gene: TRBV5-1; CDR3 protein: CASSREGNQETQYF
V gene: TRBV9; CDR3 protein: CASSVGYRSQLFF
V gene: TRBV28; CDR3 protein: CASTPALNTEAFF
V gene: TRBV18; CDR3 protein: CASSPPTLPRQYF
V gene: TRBV19; CDR3 protein: CASSPLTGTGSNQPQHF
V gene: TRBV13; CDR3 protein: CASKRTGFNEQYF
V gene: TRBV7-9; CDR3 protein: CASSRPPELAGNTIYF
V gene: TRBV10-3; CDR3 protein: CAISERGGNTIYF
V gene: TRBV2; CDR3 protein: CASKQGGTGELFF
V gene: TRBV15; CDR3 protein: CATSRGGSSYEQYF
V gene: TRBV29-1; CDR3 protein: CSVTTGDNSPLHF
V gene: TRBV11-2; CDR3 protein: CASSFQGLFTDTQYF
V gene: TRBV5-1; CDR3 protein: CASSLGVRTQYF
V gene: TRBV7-2; CDR3 protein: CASSYWTGSYEQYF
V gene: TRBV28; CDR3 protein: CASSSDIKYEQYF
V gene: TRBV7-8; CDR3 protein: CASSLGGANSPLHF
V gene: TRBV2; CDR3 protein: CASSNNEQFF
V gene: TRBV27; CDR3 protein: CASSLGLGVQETQYF
V gene: TRBV4-2; CDR3 protein: CASSQDQASGADTQYF
V gene: TRBV28; CDR3 protein: CASSQNSPLHF
V gene: TRBV4-2; CDR3 protein: CASSQDNGWNEQFF
V gene: TRBV6-5; CDR3 protein: CASSAKQGLNF
V gene: TRBV30; CDR3 protein: CAWSQGQNYGYTF
V gene: TRBV18; CDR3 protein: CASSSGTIIPNYGYTF
V gene: TRBV2; CDR3 protein: CATGRLARDTQYF
V gene: TRBV10-1; CDR3 protein: CASSRGLEQYF
V gene: TRBV28; CDR3 protein: CASRPERTSTDTQYF
V gene: TRBV7-2; CDR3 protein: CASSLERLAGGPGETQYF
V gene: TRBV14; CDR3 protein: CASSRQSSYGYTF
V gene: TRBV28; CDR3 protein: CASSVTGSPLHF
V gene: TRBV6-5; CDR3 protein: CASSYSVDRGNSPLHF
V gene: TRBV7-3; CDR3 protein: CASSLRPGSDTQYF
V gene: TRBV18; CDR3 protein: CASSPSGRPNEKLFF
V gene: TRBV18; CDR3 protein: CASSPEGRSQPQHF
V gene: TRBV29-1; CDR3 protein: CSAYSGGNQPQHF
V gene: TRBV7-2; CDR3 protein: CASSFRGQSYEQYF
V gene: TRBV5-4; CDR3 protein: CASSWGGRETQYF